What follows are 14 T cell receptor beta chains derived from one specimen sequenced in a study of Graves' ophthalmopathy and Graves' hyperthyroidism (dated by TCRdb to between 2017 and 2018). Instrument on record: Illumina HiSeq 2000. For repertoire sequencing, the TCR beta CDR3 regions were amplified from RNA transcripts. A first-round RT-PCR used HTBI primers with the Qiagen OneStep RT-PCR kit, followed by a second-round multiplex PCR, size selection and purification. TCRdb passed the public sequencing reads through fastp at Q25 and MiXCR, retaining productive beta sequences. Every CDR3 protein is listed once, alongside the most common genes and DNA of its rows. Within this sample are over 450,000 distinct CDR3 sequences, with around 15% of them counted one time only. The ten most abundant clones make up 8% to 10% of the sample. The sample taken for sequencing was blood. The receptors were sampled from a woman aged 30 to 39 with Graves' ophthalmopathy. Donor details come from another sample of the same person, matched by shared clones.

This clonotype was counted ten times or more. This chain uses TRBV20-1 with TRBJ2-5; possibly TRBD2 for D (5 bases). Per germline, CDR1 DFQATT and CDR2 SNEGSKA (reference sequence). V was trimmed by 5 bases and J by 4 bases, leaving 14 bases between them. The CDR3 is 13 amino acids. CDR3: CSAGRGVRETQYF. The CDR3 DNA is TGCAGTGCTGGTCGGGGTGTCCGAGAGACCCAGTACTTC.

This clonotype was counted many times. V and J are TRBV28 and TRBJ2-2; 7 positions match TRBD1. This CDR3 comprises 15 residues. CDR1 and CDR2 (germline): MDHEN, SYDVKM. V gave up 2 bases and J gave up 4 bases; unmatched junction bases: 4. The CDR3 spells CASSLTGALTGELFF. DNA of the CDR3: TGTGCCAGCAGTTTAACAGGGGCGCTCACCGGGGAGCTGTTTTTT.

This clonotype was found many times. The V call is TRBV27, the J call TRBJ2-7; TRBD1 agrees at 9 bases. J was trimmed by 7 bases and V by 4 bases; bases with no gene match: 11. The CDR3 runs to 15 residues. Germline CDR1 reads MNHEY; CDR2 reads SMNVEV (reference sequence). The CDR3 loop is CASSSTGTGIVEQYF. The CDR3 DNA follows: TGTGCCAGCAGTTCCACCGGGACAGGGATCGTTGAGCAGTACTTC.

This clonotype was detected ten times or more. The V gene is TRBV6-1, the J gene TRBJ2-5, with 8 bases aligning to TRBD2. The V gene's germline CDR1 is MNHNS and CDR2 SASEGT. J was trimmed by 4 bases and V by 7 bases; bases with no gene match: 8. The CDR3 consists of 14 residues. As DNA, the CDR3 is TGTGCCAGCAATAAACTAGCGGAGGTAGAGACCCAGTACTTC. Amino acid sequence: CASNKLAEVETQYF.

This clonotype has ten or more counts. V and J are TRBV28 and TRBJ1-1; D not certain. V was clipped by 10 bases and J by 1 base, with 13 bases between them. This CDR3 region has 13 residues. CDR1 MDHEN and CDR2 SYDVKM come from the germline V gene. CDR3 coding DNA: TGTGCCACCATACCCCCAGAGAACACTGAAGCTTTCTTT. This sequence encodes CATIPPENTEAFF.

This clonotype was observed many times. The chain carries TRBV20-1 and TRBJ1-2; the D is unclear. The length of the CDR3 is 15 residues. Trimming removed 5 bases from V and 4 bases from J, with 20 bases in between. The V gene's germline CDR1 is DFQATT and CDR2 SNEGSKA (reference sequence). CDR3 DNA: TGCAGTGCTGGCCGTGGGGTGGGGTGGGTCTATGGCTACACCTTC. This encodes CSAGRGVGWVYGYTF.

This clonotype has only a few counts. The genes are TRBV29-1 and TRBJ2-5; D possibly uses TRBD1 or TRBD2 (5 bases each). Germline CDR1 is SQVTM and CDR2 is ANQGSEA. V lost 0 bases to trimming and J lost 5 bases, with 7 bases between them. CDR3 length: 12 residues. The CDR3 DNA reads as TGCAGCGTTGAAGACAGGGAGGAGACCCAGTACTTC. This gives the protein CSVEDREETQYF.

This clonotype was seen ten or more times. This chain joins TRBV12-3 or TRBV12-4 and TRBJ1-2; D is ambiguous. The CDR3 is 17 residues long. V was trimmed by 6 bases and J by 4 bases, leaving 24 bases between them. The CDR3 spells CASRYNSEIKEIYGYTF. Written as DNA, the CDR3 is TGTGCCAGCAGGTATAACAGCGAAATCAAAGAAATCTATGGCTACACCTTC.

This clonotype occurred many times. The rearrangement links TRBV28 to TRBJ2-5; perhaps D is TRBD1 or TRBD2 (5 bases each). V was pared by 6 bases and J by 1 base, with 18 bases between. The length of the CDR3 is 16 residues. Germline CDR1 MDHEN, CDR2 SYDVKM. The CDR3 DNA is TGTGCCAGCAGCCCCCTGGGACCGACTCCCCAAGAGACCCAGTACTTC. This encodes CASSPLGPTPQETQYF.

This clonotype was observed many times. Written as DNA, the CDR3 is TGTGCCAGCAGACGGAGGGACTCAACCTACGAGCAGTACTTC. Translating it yields CASRRRDSTYEQYF. This chain links TRBV7-2 with TRBJ2-7; tentatively, D is TRBD2 (6 bases). V lost 6 bases and J lost 2, with 14 bases in between. Germline V CDR1 and CDR2: SGHTA, FQGNSA. This CDR3 has 14 residues.

This clonotype was found many times. The chain uses TRBV6-5 and TRBJ2-5; D unresolved. The CDR3 length is 15 residues. Germline loops: CDR1 MNHEY, CDR2 SVGAGI. Trimming shortened V by 0 bases and J by 2 bases, and 10 bases separated the two germline ends. The CDR3: CASSYSAATQETQYF. CDR3 DNA: TGTGCCAGCAGTTACTCTGCAGCGACTCAAGAGACCCAGTACTTC.

In this sample, this clonotype turned up many times. The gene calls are TRBV11-2 and TRBJ2-5; the D is unclear. The CDR3 totals 14 residues. The V end lost 5 bases, the J end lost 4 bases, and 14 bases lay between the germline ends. CDR1 SGHAT and CDR2 FQNNGV come from the germline V gene. DNA for the CDR3: TGTGCCAGCAGCCCGGACCTCCTGTCAGAGACCCAGTACTTC. This codes for CASSPDLLSETQYF.

In its sample, this clonotype was seen many times. V is TRBV7-2 and J is TRBJ1-5; D ambiguous. Between the trimmed V and J ends, which lost 5 bases and 9 bases, there was a span of 14 bases. The CDR3 runs 13 residues. Germline CDR1 and CDR2: SGHTA and FQGNSA. CDR3: CASSPDQSLPQHF. The CDR3 nucleotides are TGTGCCAGCAGCCCGGACCAGAGTTTGCCCCAGCATTTT.

This clonotype was seen ten or more times. The J gene is TRBJ1-1, the V gene TRBV20-1, with 8 bases matching TRBD1. V gave up 7 bases and J gave up 1 base; unmatched junction bases: 23. CDR1 is DFQATT, CDR2 SNEGSKA, per germline (reference sequence). This CDR3 has 19 amino acids. CDR3 in amino acids: CSVHDRGRLNPQRNTEAFF. DNA of the CDR3: TGCAGTGTACACGACAGGGGACGGCTTAATCCGCAAAGGAACACTGAAGCTTTCTTT.